The present T cell receptor beta chain was sequenced within a study of blood T cell repertoires in COVID-19. As for the study in general: Samples representing acute and convalescent COVID-19 were sourced from the United States, Italy and Spain. The analysed material was cDNA or gDNA that came from T cells, B-cell-depleted T cells, or PBMCs.

Trimming took off 3 bases at V and 2 bases at J, with 7 bases between the two ends. The CDR3 runs 13 residues. Germline V CDR1 and CDR2: SGDLS, YYNGEE. Repertoires were generated with immunoSEQ multiplex PCR, while TCRdb's copy carries only in-frame clones and drops some. The sample has some 67,000 clones, about nine tenths seen once. The rearrangement links TRBV9 to TRBJ2-3; D is uncertain. Specimen: peripheral blood. The receptor's source is a man aged 45-60 years with active COVID-19. CDR3 nucleotide sequence: TGTGCCAGCAGCGCCCAGGTCACAGATACGCAGTATTTT. Translating it yields CASSAQVTDTQYF. The full variable domain, its missing parts supplied by reference TRBV9 and TRBJ2-3, is DSGVTQTPKHLITATGQRVTLRCSPRSGDLSVYWYQQSLDQGLQFLIQYYNGEERAKGNILERFSAQQFPDLHSELNLSSLELGDSALYFCASSAQVTDTQYFGPGTRLTVL.